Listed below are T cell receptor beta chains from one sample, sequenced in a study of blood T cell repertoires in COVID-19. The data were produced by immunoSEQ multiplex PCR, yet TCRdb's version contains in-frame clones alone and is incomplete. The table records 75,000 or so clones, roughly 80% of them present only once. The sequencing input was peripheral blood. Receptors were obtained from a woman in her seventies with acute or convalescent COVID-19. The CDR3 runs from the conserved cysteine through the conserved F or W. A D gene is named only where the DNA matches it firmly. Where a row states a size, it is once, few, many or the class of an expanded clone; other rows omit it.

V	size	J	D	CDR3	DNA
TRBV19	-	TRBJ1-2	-	CASSAARGYGYTF	TGTGCCAGTAGCGCGGCCAGGGGCTATGGCTACACCTTC
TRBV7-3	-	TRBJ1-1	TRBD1	CASSLTGDTEAFF	TGTGCCAGCAGCTTGACAGGGGACACTGAAGCTTTCTTT
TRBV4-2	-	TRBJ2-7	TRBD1	CASSQVTGVYEQYF	TGTGCCAGCAGCCAAGTTACAGGGGTCTACGAGCAGTACTTC
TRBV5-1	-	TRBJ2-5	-	CASSSEGDQWWETQYF	TGCGCCAGCAGCTCAGAGGGCGATCAATGGTGGGAGACCCAGTACTTC
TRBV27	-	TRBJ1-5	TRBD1	CASSLYAETGGPRDSQPQHF	TGTGCCAGCAGTTTATACGCCGAGACAGGGGGCCCAAGGGACAGTCAGCCCCAGCATTTT
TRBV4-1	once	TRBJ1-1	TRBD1	CASSQGTGGNTEAFF	TGCGCCAGCAGCCAAGGCACAGGGGGGAACACTGAAGCTTTCTTT
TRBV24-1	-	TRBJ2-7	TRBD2	CATSDYGLAVYEQYF	TGTGCCACCAGTGATTACGGACTAGCAGTCTACGAGCAGTACTTC
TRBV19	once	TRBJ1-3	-	CASTPLRGSSGNTIYF	TGTGCCAGTACTCCCTTGCGGGGAAGCTCTGGAAACACCATATATTTT
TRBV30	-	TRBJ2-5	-	CAWSVRVRGKETQYF	TGTGCCTGGAGTGTACGAGTGCGAGGAAAAGAGACCCAGTACTTC
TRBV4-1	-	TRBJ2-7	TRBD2	CASSQDQERENEQYF	TGCGCCAGCAGCCAAGATCAGGAGCGGGAGAACGAGCAGTACTTC